The source of this TCR beta chain is a study of beta chain features in type 1 diabetes. About the study: Patient and healthy donor groups were alike in age, gender and cell yields.

Points from the study as a whole: In these data, an HLA type influence on TCRB rearrangement remained unresolved.

As regards this clone: Antigen: not known. The junction departs from the called germline gene at one end, perhaps through a read error.

Expressed TCRB transcripts got sequenced, as all isolated RNA was reverse transcribed. TCRdb keeps only in-frame clones here, not all; method: immunoSEQ multiplex PCR. The sample records 200,000 to 300,000 clones, 27% being singletons. The source is a man between 25 and 39 years old in good health. The sample consisted of central memory CD4+ T cells from blood.

CDR3 sequence: CASSPQGAPHEQYF. DNA of the CDR3: TGTGCCAGCTCTCCACAGGGGGCCCCCCACGAGCAGTACTTC. The chain combines TRBV18 with TRBJ2-7; 9 bases are a match to TRBD1. The germline gives CDR1 KGHSH, CDR2 LQKENI. The CDR3 sequence is 14 residues long. The full variable domain, with the rest looked up from reference TRBV18 and TRBJ2-7, is NAGVMQNPRHLVRRRGQEARLRCSPMKGHSHVYWYRQLPEEGLKFMVYLQKENIIDESGMPKERFSAEFPKEGPSILRIQQVVRGDSAAYFCASSPQGAPHEQYFGPGTRLTVT.